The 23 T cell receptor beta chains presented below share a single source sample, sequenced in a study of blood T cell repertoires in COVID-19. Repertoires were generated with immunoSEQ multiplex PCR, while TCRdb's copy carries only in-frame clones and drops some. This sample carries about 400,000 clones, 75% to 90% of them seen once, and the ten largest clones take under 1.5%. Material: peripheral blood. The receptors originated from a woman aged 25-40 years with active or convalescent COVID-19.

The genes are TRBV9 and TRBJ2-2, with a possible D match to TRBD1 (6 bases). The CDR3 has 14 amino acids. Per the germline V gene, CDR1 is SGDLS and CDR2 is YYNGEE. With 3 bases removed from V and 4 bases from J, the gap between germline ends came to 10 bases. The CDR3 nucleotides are TGTGCCAGCAGCGGGAGGACAGCCACCGGGGAGCTGTTTTTT. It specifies CASSGRTATGELFF.

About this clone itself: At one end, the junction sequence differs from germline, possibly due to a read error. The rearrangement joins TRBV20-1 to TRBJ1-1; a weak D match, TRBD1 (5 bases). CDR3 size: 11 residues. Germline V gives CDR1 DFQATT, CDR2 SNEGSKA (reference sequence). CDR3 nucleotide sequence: TGCAGTGCTAGAGATCCACAGACAGAATCGTTT. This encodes CSARDPQTESF.

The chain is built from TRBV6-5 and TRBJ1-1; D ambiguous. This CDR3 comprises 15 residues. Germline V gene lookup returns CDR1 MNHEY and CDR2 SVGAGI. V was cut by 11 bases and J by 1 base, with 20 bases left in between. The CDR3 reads CAFPEGRGKNTEAFF. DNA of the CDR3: TGTGCCTTCCCCGAGGGCAGAGGGAAGAACACTGAAGCTTTCTTT.

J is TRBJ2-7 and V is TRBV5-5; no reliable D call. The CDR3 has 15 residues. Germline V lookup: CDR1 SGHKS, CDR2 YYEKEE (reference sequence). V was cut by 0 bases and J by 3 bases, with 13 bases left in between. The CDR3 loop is CASSLDAGPYYEQYF. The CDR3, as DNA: TGTGCCAGCAGCTTGGACGCCGGTCCCTACTACGAGCAGTACTTC.

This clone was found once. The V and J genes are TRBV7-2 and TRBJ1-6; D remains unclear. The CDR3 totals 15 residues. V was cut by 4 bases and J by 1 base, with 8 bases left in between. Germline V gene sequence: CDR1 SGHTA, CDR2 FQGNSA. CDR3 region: CASSYSPSYNSPLHF. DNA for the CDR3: TGTGCCAGCAGCTATAGTCCTTCCTATAATTCACCCCTCCACTTT.

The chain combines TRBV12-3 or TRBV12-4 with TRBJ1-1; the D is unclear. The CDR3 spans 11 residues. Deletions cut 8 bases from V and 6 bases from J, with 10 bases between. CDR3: CASGAASEAFF. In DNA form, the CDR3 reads TGTGCCAGCGGAGCCGCGTCTGAAGCTTTCTTT.

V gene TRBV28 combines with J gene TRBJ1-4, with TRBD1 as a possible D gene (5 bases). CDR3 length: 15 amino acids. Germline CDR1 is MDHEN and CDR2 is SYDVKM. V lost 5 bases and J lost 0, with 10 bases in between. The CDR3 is CASSEETATNEKLFF. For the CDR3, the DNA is TGTGCCAGCAGTGAAGAGACAGCAACTAATGAAAAACTGTTTTTT. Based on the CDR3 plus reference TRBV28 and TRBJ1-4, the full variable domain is DVKVTQSSRYLVKRTGEKVFLECVQDMDHENMFWYRQDPGLGLRLIYFSYDVKMKEKGDIPEGYSVSREKKERFSLILESASTNQTSMYLCASSEETATNEKLFFGSGTQLSVL.

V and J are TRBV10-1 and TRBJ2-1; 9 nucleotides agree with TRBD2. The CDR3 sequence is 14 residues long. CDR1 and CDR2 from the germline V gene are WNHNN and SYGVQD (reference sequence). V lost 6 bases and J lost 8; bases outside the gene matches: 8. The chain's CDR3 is CASSWTSVGDEQFF. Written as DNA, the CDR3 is TGCGCCAGCAGCTGGACTAGCGTGGGCGATGAGCAGTTCTTC.

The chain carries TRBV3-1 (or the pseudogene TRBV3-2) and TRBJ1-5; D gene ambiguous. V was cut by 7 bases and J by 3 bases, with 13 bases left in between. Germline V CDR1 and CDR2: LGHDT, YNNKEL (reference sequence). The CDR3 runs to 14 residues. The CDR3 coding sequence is TGTGCCAGCAAGGCTGGAGGCGTCAATCAGCCCCAGCATTTT. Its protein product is CASKAGGVNQPQHF.

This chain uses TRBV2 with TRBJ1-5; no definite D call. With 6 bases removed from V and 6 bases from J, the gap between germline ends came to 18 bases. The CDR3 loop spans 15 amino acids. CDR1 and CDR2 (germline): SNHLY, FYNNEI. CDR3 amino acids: CASRGSGVSAQPQHF. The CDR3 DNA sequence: TGTGCCAGCAGAGGGTCCGGGGTTTCGGCTCAGCCCCAGCATTTT.

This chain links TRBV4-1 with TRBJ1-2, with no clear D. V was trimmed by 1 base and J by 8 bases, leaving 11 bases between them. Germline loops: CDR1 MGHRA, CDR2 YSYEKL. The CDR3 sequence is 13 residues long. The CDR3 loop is CASSQVPGVGYTF. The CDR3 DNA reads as TGCGCCAGCAGCCAAGTGCCGGGAGTAGGCTACACCTTC.

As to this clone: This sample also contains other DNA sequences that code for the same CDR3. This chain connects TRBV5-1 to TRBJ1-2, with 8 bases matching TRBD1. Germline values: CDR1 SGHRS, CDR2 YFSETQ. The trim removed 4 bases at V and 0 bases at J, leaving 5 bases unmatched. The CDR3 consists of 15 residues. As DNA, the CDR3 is TGCGCCAGCAGCCCAGGGACAGGAGCTAACTATGGCTACACCTTC. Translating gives CASSPGTGANYGYTF.

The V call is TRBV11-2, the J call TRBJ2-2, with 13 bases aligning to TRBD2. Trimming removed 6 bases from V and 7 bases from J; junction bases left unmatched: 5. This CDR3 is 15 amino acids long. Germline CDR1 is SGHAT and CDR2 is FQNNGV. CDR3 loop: CASSRLAGGLGELFF. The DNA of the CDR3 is TGTGCCAGCAGTAGACTAGCGGGGGGACTCGGGGAGCTGTTTTTT. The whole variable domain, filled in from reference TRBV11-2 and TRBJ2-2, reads EAGVAQSPRYKIIEKRQSVAFWCNPISGHATLYWYQQILGQGPKLLIQFQNNGVVDDSQLPKDRFSAERLKGVDSTLKIQPAKLEDSAVYLCASSRLAGGLGELFFGEGSRLTVL.

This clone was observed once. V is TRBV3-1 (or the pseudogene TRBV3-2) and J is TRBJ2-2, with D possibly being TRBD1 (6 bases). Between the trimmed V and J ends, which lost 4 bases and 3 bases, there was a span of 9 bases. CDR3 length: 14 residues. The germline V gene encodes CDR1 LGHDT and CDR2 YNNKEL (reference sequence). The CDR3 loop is CASSPYRDTGELFF. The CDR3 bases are TGTGCCAGCAGCCCATACAGGGACACCGGGGAGCTGTTTTTT.

The CDR3 DNA follows: TGTGCCAGCAGCGGCCTAGGACTAGCGGGCCGCAATGAGCAGTTCTTC. Its translation is CASSGLGLAGRNEQFF. The rearrangement uses TRBV2 and TRBJ2-1; TRBD2 matches at 11 bases. Germline CDR1 SNHLY, CDR2 FYNNEI. The CDR3 contains 16 residues. Trimming cost V 6 bases and J 6 bases; bases outside gene matches: 10.

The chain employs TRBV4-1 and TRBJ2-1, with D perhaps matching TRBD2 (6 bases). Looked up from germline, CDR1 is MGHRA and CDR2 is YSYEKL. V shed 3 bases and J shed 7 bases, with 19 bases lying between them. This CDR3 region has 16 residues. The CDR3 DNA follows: TGCGCCAGCAGCCATGCCGGGACTCAGAGGGCGAATGAGCAGTTCTTC. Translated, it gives CASSHAGTQRANEQFF.

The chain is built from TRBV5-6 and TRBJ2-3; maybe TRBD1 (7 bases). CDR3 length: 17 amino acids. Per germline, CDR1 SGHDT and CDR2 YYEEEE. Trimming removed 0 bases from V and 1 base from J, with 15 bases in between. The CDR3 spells CASSLARGDRGTDTQYF. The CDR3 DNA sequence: TGTGCCAGCAGCTTGGCCAGGGGGGATCGGGGCACAGATACGCAGTATTTT.

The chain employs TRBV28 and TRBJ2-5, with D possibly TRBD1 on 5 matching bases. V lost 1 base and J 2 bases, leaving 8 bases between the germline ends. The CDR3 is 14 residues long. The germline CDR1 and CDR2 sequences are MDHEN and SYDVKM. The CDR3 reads CASSLLSGQETQYF. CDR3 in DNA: TGTGCCAGCAGTTTATTGTCAGGGCAAGAGACCCAGTACTTC. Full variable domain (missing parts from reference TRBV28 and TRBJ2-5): DVKVTQSSRYLVKRTGEKVFLECVQDMDHENMFWYRQDPGLGLRLIYFSYDVKMKEKGDIPEGYSVSREKKERFSLILESASTNQTSMYLCASSLLSGQETQYFGPGTRLLVL.

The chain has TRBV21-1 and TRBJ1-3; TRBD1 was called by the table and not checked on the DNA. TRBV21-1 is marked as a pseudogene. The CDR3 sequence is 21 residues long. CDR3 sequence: CASSNAFSRSGTGRYGNTIYF. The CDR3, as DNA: TGTGCCAGCAGCAATGCTTTCAGTCGTTCCGGGACAGGGAGATATGGAAACACCATATATTTT.

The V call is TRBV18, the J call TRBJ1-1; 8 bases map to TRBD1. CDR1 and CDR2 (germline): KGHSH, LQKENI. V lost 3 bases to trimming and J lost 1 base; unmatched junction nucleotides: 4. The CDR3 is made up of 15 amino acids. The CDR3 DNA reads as TGTGCCAGCTCACCGACAGGGGTCCCGAACACTGAAGCTTTCTTT. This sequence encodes CASSPTGVPNTEAFF. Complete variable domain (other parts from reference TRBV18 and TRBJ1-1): NAGVMQNPRHLVRRRGQEARLRCSPMKGHSHVYWYRQLPEEGLKFMVYLQKENIIDESGMPKERFSAEFPKEGPSILRIQQVVRGDSAAYFCASSPTGVPNTEAFFGQGTRLTVV.

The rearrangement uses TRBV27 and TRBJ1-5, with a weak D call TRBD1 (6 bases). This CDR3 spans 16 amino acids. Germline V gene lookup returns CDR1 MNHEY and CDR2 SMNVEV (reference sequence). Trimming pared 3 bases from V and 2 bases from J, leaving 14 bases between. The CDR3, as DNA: TGTGCCAGCAGTTTCCTCAACAGGGTTGGCAATCAGCCCCAGCATTTT. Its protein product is CASSFLNRVGNQPQHF.

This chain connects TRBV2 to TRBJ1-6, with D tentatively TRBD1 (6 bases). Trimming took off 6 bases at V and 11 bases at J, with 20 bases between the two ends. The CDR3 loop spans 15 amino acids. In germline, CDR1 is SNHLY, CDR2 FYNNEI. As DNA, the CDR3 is TGTGCCAGCAGGGCAGGGGAATTCGTCGCGGCACCCCTCCACTTT. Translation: CASRAGEFVAAPLHF.

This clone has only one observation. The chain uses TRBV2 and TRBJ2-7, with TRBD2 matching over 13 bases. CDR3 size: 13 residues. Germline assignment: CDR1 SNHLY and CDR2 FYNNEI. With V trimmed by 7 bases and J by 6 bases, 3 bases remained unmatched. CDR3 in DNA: TGTGCCAGCACCGGACTAGCGGGAGTCGAGCAGTACTTC. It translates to CASTGLAGVEQYF.